This entry lists 16 T cell receptor beta chains sequenced from one sample in a study of cytomegalovirus exposure and HLA in healthy donors. It was with 60 Vbeta and 13 Jbeta primers that the PCR ran. TCRdb's table, derived via immunoSEQ multiplex PCR, lists solely in-frame clones and lacks some. The sample consists of some 140,000 clones, about 80% of them appearing once. The sequenced material came from PBMCs. These TCRs come from a male donor in good health and CMV-seropositive.

The rearrangement joins TRBV5-1 to TRBJ1-1; D is ambiguous. CDR1 is SGHRS, CDR2 YFSETQ, per germline. V shed 0 bases and J shed 2 bases, with 11 bases lying between them. There are 15 residues in the CDR3. Here the CDR3 DNA reads TGCGCCAGCAGCTTGGTCGGGTCTCGAAACACTGAAGCTTTCTTT. Amino acids: CASSLVGSRNTEAFF. Drawing the rest from reference TRBV5-1 and TRBJ1-1, the complete variable domain is KAGVTQTPRYLIKTRGQQVTLSCSPISGHRSVSWYQQTPGQGLQFLFEYFSETQRNKGNFPGRFSGRQFSNSRSEMNVSTLELGDSALYLCASSLVGSRNTEAFFGQGTRLTVV.

This chain links TRBV7-2 with TRBJ1-1; D is possibly TRBD1 (6 bases). Trimming took off 0 bases at V and 5 bases at J, with 19 bases between the two ends. CDR1 SGHTA and CDR2 FQGNSA come from the germline V gene. The CDR3 contains 17 residues. CDR3 sequence (DNA): TGTGCCAGCAGCTTAGCGCGGTCCCAGGGGCAGGTGACTGAAGCTTTCTTT. This encodes CASSLARSQGQVTEAFF. The variable domain in full, with the rest retrieved from reference TRBV7-2 and TRBJ1-1, is GAGVSQSPSNKVTEKGKDVELRCDPISGHTALYWYRQSLGQGLEFLIYFQGNSAPDKSGLPSDRFSAERTGGSVSTLTIQRTQQEDSAVYLCASSLARSQGQVTEAFFGQGTRLTVV.

The J gene is TRBJ1-2, the V gene TRBV29-1; maybe TRBD1 (5 bases). The V gene lost 1 base and the J gene lost 0 bases, with 12 bases spanning the gap. This CDR3 contains 15 residues. Germline lookup yields CDR1 SQVTM and CDR2 ANQGSEA. CDR3 DNA: TGCAGCGTTGAAGGTGAGGCAGGGCCTAACTATGGCTACACCTTC. Translated: CSVEGEAGPNYGYTF.

The rearrangement uses TRBV6-5 and TRBJ1-4; D gene unclear. Trimming left V 2 bases short and J 10 bases short, with 8 bases between. This CDR3 region has 12 residues. Germline V gives CDR1 MNHEY, CDR2 SVGAGI. As DNA, the CDR3 is TGTGCCAGCAGTTACGGTAGTGGAAAACTGTTTTTT. It codes for CASSYGSGKLFF.

In its sample, this clone was seen once. V gene TRBV9 combines with J gene TRBJ2-4; D is possibly TRBD2 (8 bases). The CDR3 is 16 amino acids. Germline lookup yields CDR1 SGDLS and CDR2 YYNGEE. The V and J ends lost 3 bases and 9 bases respectively, with 22 bases between them. CDR3 sequence (DNA): TGTGCCAGCAGCGCCGGGACAGCGACCCGGGGGGGCATTCAGTACTTC. Translated: CASSAGTATRGGIQYF.

Here the CDR3 reads CAWSVNVAGVINEQFF. The CDR3 DNA is TGTGCCTGGAGTGTAAACGTAGCGGGAGTAATCAATGAGCAGTTCTTC. This chain uses TRBV30 with TRBJ2-1, with TRBD2 identical over 9 bases. J gave up 6 bases and V 0 bases, and 9 bases lay outside the gene matches. The CDR3 runs to 16 residues. Germline V CDR1 and CDR2: GTSNPN, SVGIG (reference sequence).

The V and J genes are TRBV4-1 and TRBJ2-7; D is possibly TRBD2 (5 bases). V was trimmed by 1 base and J by 4 bases, leaving 14 bases between them. In germline, CDR1 is MGHRA, CDR2 YSYEKL. The CDR3 runs to 15 residues. The CDR3: CASSQVKGSGYEQYF. CDR3 DNA: TGCGCCAGCAGCCAAGTGAAAGGGAGTGGGTACGAGCAGTACTTC.

This chain uses TRBV7-2 with TRBJ1-2, with D tentatively TRBD1 (5 bases). The ends were cut back, 6 bases at V and 5 bases at J, with 10 bases in the middle. There are 12 residues in the CDR3. Germline CDR1 and CDR2: SGHTA and FQGNSA. CDR3 sequence reads: CASSPRGYGYTF. CDR3 nucleotides: TGTGCCAGCAGTCCTCGGGGGTATGGCTACACCTTC. The whole variable domain, remainder taken from reference TRBV7-2 and TRBJ1-2, is GAGVSQSPSNKVTEKGKDVELRCDPISGHTALYWYRQSLGQGLEFLIYFQGNSAPDKSGLPSDRFSAERTGGSVSTLTIQRTQQEDSAVYLCASSPRGYGYTFGSGTRLTVV.

The gene calls are TRBV19 and TRBJ2-6, with TRBD2 as a possible D gene (6 bases). The germline CDR1 and CDR2 sequences are LNHDA and SQIVND (reference sequence). Between the trimmed V and J ends, which lost 7 bases and 4 bases, there was a span of 11 bases. This CDR3 comprises 14 residues. CDR3 in amino acids: CASIAGYGANVLTF. In DNA form, the CDR3 reads TGTGCCAGTATTGCGGGGTACGGGGCCAACGTCCTGACTTTC.

The CDR3, as DNA: TGTGCCAGCAGCTTAACGGGGGGGGCGCAGGACACCGGGGAGCTGTTTTTT. This encodes CASSLTGGAQDTGELFF. This rearrangement joins TRBV7-3 to TRBJ2-2; tentative D call: TRBD2 (7 bases). Trimming pared 0 bases from V and 3 bases from J, leaving 14 bases between. The germline V gene has CDR1 SGHTA and CDR2 FQGTGA. The CDR3 is made up of 17 amino acids.

The rearrangement joins TRBV27 to TRBJ2-7; no reliable D call. Between the trimmed V and J ends, which lost 3 bases and 3 bases, there was a span of 9 bases. The CDR3 is 13 amino acids. The germline V gene encodes CDR1 MNHEY and CDR2 SMNVEV (reference sequence). CDR3 coding DNA: TGTGCCAGCAGTTTGTACAGTCACTACGAGCAGTACTTC. This sequence encodes CASSLYSHYEQYF.

CDR3 amino acids: CAISAPQTGDYGYTF. The CDR3 DNA reads TGTGCCATCAGCGCCCCCCAAACAGGTGACTATGGCTACACCTTC. The chain employs TRBV10-3 and TRBJ1-2, with D maybe TRBD1 (5 bases). Between the trimmed V and J ends, which lost 6 bases and 3 bases, there was a span of 17 bases. The V gene's germline CDR1 is ENHRY and CDR2 SYGVKD. The CDR3 covers 15 residues.

The CDR3 protein is CASNRQEADTQYF. For the CDR3, the DNA is TGTGCCAGTAATAGACAAGAAGCAGATACGCAGTATTTT. This chain uses TRBV28 with TRBJ2-3; no firm D call. The germline V gene encodes CDR1 MDHEN and CDR2 SYDVKM. This CDR3 comprises 13 residues. V was trimmed by 9 bases and J by 4 bases, leaving 14 bases between them. Looking up the rest from reference TRBV28 and TRBJ2-3 gives the full variable domain: DVKVTQSSRYLVKRTGEKVFLECVQDMDHENMFWYRQDPGLGLRLIYFSYDVKMKEKGDIPEGYSVSREKKERFSLILESASTNQTSMYLCASNRQEADTQYFGPGTRLTVL.

J is TRBJ1-1 and V is TRBV18, with 8 bases fitting TRBD1. This CDR3 is 14 amino acids long. V dropped 5 bases and J dropped 3; count of bases not matched to a gene: 5. From germline, CDR1 is KGHSH and CDR2 LQKENI. In DNA form, the CDR3 reads TGTGCCAGCTCATGGAGGGGACAGGACACTGAAGCTTTCTTT. Translation gives CASSWRGQDTEAFF.

The chain recombines TRBV11-3 with TRBJ2-7; 7 nucleotides line up with TRBD2. The CDR3 extends over 13 amino acids. V was pared by 1 base and J by 6 bases, with 3 bases of the junction left unmatched. The germline V gene has CDR1 SGHNT and CDR2 YENEEA. The CDR3 loop reads CASSLGWGGEQYF. CDR3 DNA sequence: TGTGCCAGCAGCTTAGGTTGGGGGGGCGAGCAGTACTTC.

The rearrangement links TRBV7-9 to TRBJ2-7; a weak D match, TRBD2 (7 bases). CDR3 size: 15 residues. Germline loops: CDR1 SEHNR, CDR2 FQNEAQ (reference sequence). V was shortened by 5 bases and J by 4 bases, with 18 bases between the two germline ends. CDR3 sequence (DNA): TGTGCCAGCAGCAGTCTACGGGGGGCATTTTACGAGCAGTACTTC. The encoded protein is CASSSLRGAFYEQYF.